The following is a TCR beta chain sequence with its context. The antigen remains unidentified. The V end was cut by 1 base, the J end by 5 bases, with 12 bases between. This CDR3 region has 14 residues. CDR1 SGHVS and CDR2 FQNEAQ come from the germline V gene. Sequenced by immunoSEQ multiplex PCR; TCRdb stores in-frame clones only, minus some. The sample records around 7,200 clones, roughly 80% being singletons. The sample originates from a study of chemoradiotherapy in HPV16-positive cancers. Study details: Candidate HPV-specific T-cell clones and common TCR motifs came from functional assays in a couple of HPV16-positive patients.

Findings and limits, study-wide: HPV-responsive T-cell expansion during chemoradiotherapy was linked to improved recurrence-free survival in HPV16-positive patients. HPV-specific T cells were functionally defined from only a couple of HPV16-positive patients. During treatment, candidate HPV-specific clones and E7-related motifs expanded in tumor.

V and J are TRBV7-8 and TRBJ2-7; D may be TRBD1 or TRBD2 (5 bases each). The sample here was tumor tissue, taken from a patient who underwent chemoradiotherapy. This receptor was identified in a human donor with HPV-associated anogenital cancer. The CDR3 is CASSLVAGAHEQYF. The CDR3 region has the DNA TGTGCCAGCAGCTTAGTCGCCGGGGCTCACGAGCAGTACTTC.